The 2 T cell receptor beta chains given below trace back to one sample, sequenced in a study of T cell repertoires in cytomegalovirus infection. TCRdb independently ran MiXCR on the reads; one entry per CDR3 protein. The table includes 150,000 or so distinct CDR3 sequences, 5% to 6.5% detected once. The sample taken for sequencing was PBMCs. Receptor source: a human donor in good health (CMV status not recorded). Some clones in this sample may be carry-over from other donors' samples.

This clonotype has ten or more counts. The chain employs TRBV6-5 and TRBJ1-6, with D maybe TRBD1 (5 bases). CDR1 is MNHEY, CDR2 SVGAGI, per germline. The V end was cut by 7 bases, the J end by 10 bases, with 14 bases between. The CDR3 extends over 13 amino acids. For the CDR3, the DNA is TGTGCCAGCACAATATTGGGGGGGTCACCCCTCCACTTT. This sequence encodes CASTILGGSPLHF.

Many counts were recorded for this clonotype. This chain uses TRBV19 with TRBJ1-5, with D perhaps matching TRBD1 (5 bases). Germline V CDR1 and CDR2: LNHDA, SQIVND (reference sequence). V shed 3 bases and J shed 5 bases, with 8 bases lying between them. The CDR3 consists of 13 residues. The CDR3, as DNA: TGTGCCAGTAGTATGGGCAGGGATCAGCCCCAGCATTTT. Its translation: CASSMGRDQPQHF.